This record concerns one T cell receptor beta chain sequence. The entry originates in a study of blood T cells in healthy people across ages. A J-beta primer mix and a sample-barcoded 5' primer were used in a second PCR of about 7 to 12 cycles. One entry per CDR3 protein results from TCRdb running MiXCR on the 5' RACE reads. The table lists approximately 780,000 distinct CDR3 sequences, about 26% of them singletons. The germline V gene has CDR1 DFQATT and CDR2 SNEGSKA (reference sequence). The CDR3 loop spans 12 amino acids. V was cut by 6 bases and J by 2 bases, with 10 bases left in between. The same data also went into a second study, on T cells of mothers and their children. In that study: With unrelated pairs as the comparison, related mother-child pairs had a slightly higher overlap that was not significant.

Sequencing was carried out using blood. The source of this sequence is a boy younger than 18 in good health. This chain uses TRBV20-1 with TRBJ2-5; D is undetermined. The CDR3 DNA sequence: TGCAGTGCCCTGACGGATCAAGAGACCCAGTACTTC. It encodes CSALTDQETQYF.